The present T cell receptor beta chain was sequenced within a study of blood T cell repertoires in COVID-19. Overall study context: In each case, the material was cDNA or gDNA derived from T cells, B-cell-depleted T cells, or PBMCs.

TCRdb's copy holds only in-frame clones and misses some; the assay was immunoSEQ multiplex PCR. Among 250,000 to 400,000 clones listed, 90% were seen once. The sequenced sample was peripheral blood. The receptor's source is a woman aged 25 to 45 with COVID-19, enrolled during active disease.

The CDR3 loop reads CASSLSKLERRTDTQYF. The CDR3 DNA reads as TGTGCCAGCAGTTTATCCAAATTGGAGCGGCGCACAGATACGCAGTATTTT. This chain uses TRBV28 with TRBJ2-3; a possible D gene is TRBD2 (5 bases). Germline CDR1 reads MDHEN; CDR2 reads SYDVKM. V was cut by 1 base and J by 1 base, with 15 bases left in between. The CDR3 length is 17 residues.